The sequence of this TCR beta chain was determined in a study of beta chain features in type 1 diabetes. Sorting that relied on CD45RO/CCR7/CD25/CD127/CD95/CD27 yielded CD4+ naive, central memory, regulatory and stem cell-like memory cells. Trimming stripped 5 bases from V and 1 base from J, with 7 bases between. Germline assignment: CDR1 LGHNA and CDR2 YSLEER. The CDR3 sequence is 13 residues long. Every bit of the isolated RNA underwent reverse transcription, so sequencing read expressed TCRB transcripts. Here immunoSEQ multiplex PCR was the method, and the copy in TCRdb shows in-frame clones only, minus some. The sample carries approximately 170,000 clones, almost 65% recorded once. Comment on this clone: Its specificity is not known.

Overall study findings and caveats: The study found moderately but significantly shorter TCRB CDR3s in all four CD4+ subsets of Type 1 diabetes patients.

The TCR was taken from a man aged 25 to 40 with type 1 diabetes. The rearrangement uses TRBV4-3 and TRBJ2-3; no definite D call. Sequencing was done on a sample of naive CD4+ T cells from blood. In nucleotides, the CDR3 is TGCGCCAGCAGCTCGGTCCGCACAGATACGCAGTATTTT. This gives the protein CASSSVRTDTQYF.